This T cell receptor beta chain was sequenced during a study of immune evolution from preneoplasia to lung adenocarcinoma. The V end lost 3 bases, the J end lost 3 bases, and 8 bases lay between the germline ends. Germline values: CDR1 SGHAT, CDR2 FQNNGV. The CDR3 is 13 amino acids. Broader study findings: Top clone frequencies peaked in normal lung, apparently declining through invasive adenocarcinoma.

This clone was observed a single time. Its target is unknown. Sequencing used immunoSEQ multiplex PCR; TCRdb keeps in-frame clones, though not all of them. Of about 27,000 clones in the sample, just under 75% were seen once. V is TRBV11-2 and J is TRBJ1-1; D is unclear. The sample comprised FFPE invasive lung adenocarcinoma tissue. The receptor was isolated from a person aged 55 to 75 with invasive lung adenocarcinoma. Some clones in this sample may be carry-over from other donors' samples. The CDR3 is CASSFKRDTEAFF. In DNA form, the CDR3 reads TGTGCCAGCAGCTTCAAGAGGGACACTGAAGCTTTCTTT.